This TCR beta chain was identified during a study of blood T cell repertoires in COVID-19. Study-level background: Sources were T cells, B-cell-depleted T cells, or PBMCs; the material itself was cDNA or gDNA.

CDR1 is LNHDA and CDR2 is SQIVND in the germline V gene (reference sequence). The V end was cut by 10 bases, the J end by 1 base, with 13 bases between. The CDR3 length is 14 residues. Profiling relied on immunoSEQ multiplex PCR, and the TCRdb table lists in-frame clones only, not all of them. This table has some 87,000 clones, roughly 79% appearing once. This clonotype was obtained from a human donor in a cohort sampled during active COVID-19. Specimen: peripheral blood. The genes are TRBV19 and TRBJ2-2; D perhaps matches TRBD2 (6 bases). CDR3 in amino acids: CATSWRGNTGELFF. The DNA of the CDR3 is TGTGCCACCTCCTGGAGGGGGAACACCGGGGAGCTGTTTTTT. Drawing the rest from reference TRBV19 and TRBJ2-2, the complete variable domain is DGGITQSPKYLFRKEGQNVTLSCEQNLNHDAMYWYRQDPGQGLRLIYYSQIVNDFQKGDIAEGYSVSREKKESFPLTVTSAQKNPTAFYLCATSWRGNTGELFFGEGSRLTVL.